Sequencing of this TCR beta chain was carried out in a study of OX40 agonist ivuxolimab in advanced cancers. For the study at large: Dosing consisted of intravenous ivuxolimab at 0.01 to 10 mg/kg every 2 weeks.

Regarding this clone: A read error may produce the germline difference seen at one junction end.

This table comes from immunoSEQ multiplex PCR, and its TCRdb copy is limited to in-frame clones, with some not included. The sample lists 36,000 or so clones, around 77% occurring once. CDR3 length equals 16 residues. Germline CDR1 is MDHEN and CDR2 is SYDVKM. This sequence was found in an adult with an advanced solid tumor such as melanoma, head and neck, liver or kidney cancer. The material was CD4+ or CD8+ T cells sorted from blood, obtained in a trial of the OX40 agonist ivuxolimab. This sequence joins TRBV28 and TRBJ2-1; D may be TRBD2 (6 bases). The DNA of the CDR3 is TGTGCCGGCAGTTTAAGTGGGACTGTATCCTACAATGAGCAGTTCTTC. Its translation: CAGSLSGTVSYNEQFF.